This T cell receptor beta chain was identified in a study of CD8+CD57+ T cells in acquired aplastic anemia. Per the germline V gene, CDR1 is LNHNV and CDR2 is YYDKDF (reference sequence). CDR3 length equals 16 residues. V was pared by 0 bases and J by 5 bases, with 9 bases of the junction left unmatched. For CDR3 and TCR beta VDJ profiling, genomic DNA was the template used. Each CDR3 protein gets one entry after TCRdb re-called the reads with MiXCR. The sample yields some 68,000 distinct CDR3 sequences, approximately 54% seen once. Input material: sorted CD4+, CD8+, or CD8+CD57+ T cells (not recorded which) from PBMCs. This clonotype was obtained from a human donor in good health, serving as a control. This rearrangement joins TRBV15 to TRBJ2-7, with TRBD2 matching over 8 bases. The CDR3 DNA is TGTGCCACCAGCAGAGATAGGATAGCGGGGCTACACGAGCAGTACTTC. Translating it yields CATSRDRIAGLHEQYF.